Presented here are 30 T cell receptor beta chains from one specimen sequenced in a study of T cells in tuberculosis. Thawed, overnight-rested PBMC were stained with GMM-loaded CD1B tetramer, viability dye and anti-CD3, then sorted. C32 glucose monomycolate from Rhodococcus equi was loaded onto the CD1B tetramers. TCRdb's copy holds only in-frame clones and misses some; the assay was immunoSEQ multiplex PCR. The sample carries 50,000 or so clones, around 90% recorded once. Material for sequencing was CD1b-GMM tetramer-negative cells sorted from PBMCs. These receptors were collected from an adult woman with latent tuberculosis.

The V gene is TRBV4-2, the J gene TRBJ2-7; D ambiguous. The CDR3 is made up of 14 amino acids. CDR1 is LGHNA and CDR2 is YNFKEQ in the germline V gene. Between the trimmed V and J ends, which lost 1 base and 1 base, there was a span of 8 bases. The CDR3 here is CASSQGQNSYEQYF. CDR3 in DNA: TGTGCCAGCAGCCAAGGGCAGAATTCCTACGAGCAGTACTTC.

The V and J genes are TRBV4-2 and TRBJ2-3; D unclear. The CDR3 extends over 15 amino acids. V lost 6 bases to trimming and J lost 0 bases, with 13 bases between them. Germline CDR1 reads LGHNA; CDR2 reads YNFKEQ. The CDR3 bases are TGTGCCAGCAGTCCTACCCTTGGTAGCACAGATACGCAGTATTTT. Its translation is CASSPTLGSTDTQYF.

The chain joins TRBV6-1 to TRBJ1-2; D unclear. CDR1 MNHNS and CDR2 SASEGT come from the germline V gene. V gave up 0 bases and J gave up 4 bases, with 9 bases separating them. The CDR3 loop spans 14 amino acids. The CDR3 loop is CASSEAWEPYGYTF. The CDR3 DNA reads TGTGCCAGCAGTGAAGCTTGGGAGCCCTATGGCTACACCTTC.

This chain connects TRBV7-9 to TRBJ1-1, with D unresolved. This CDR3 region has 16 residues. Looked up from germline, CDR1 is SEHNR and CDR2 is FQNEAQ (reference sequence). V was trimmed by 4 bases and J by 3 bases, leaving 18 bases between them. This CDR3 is CASSSYRWGEDTEAFF. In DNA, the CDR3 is TGTGCCAGCAGCTCCTACCGATGGGGAGAGGACACTGAAGCTTTCTTT.

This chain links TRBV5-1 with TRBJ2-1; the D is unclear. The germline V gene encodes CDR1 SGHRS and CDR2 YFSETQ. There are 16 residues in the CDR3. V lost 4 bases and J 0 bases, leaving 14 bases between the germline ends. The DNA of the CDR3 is TGCGCCAGCAGCCTCAACCTAAGGAGCTCCTACAATGAGCAGTTCTTC. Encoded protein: CASSLNLRSSYNEQFF.

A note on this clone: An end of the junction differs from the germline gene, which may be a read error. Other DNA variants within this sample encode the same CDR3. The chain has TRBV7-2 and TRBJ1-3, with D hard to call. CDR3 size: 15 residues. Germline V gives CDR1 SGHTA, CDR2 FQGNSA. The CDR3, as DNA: TGCGCCAGCAGAGATGGACTGACCTCTGGAAACACCATATATTTT. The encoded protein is CASRDGLTSGNTIYF. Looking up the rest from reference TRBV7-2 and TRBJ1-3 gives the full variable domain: GAGVSQSPSNKVTEKGKDVELRCDPISGHTALYWYRQSLGQGLEFLIYFQGNSAPDKSGLPSDRFSAERTGGSVSTLTIQRTQQEDSAVYLCASRDGLTSGNTIYFGEGSWLTVV.

CDR3 nucleotides: TGTGCCAGTACGGGGACAGGGTACGTGGCCAACGTCCTGACTTTC. It encodes CASTGTGYVANVLTF. The chain couples TRBV19 to TRBJ2-6, with 9 bases aligning to TRBD1. The CDR3 is 15 amino acids. Germline V gene data show CDR1 as LNHDA and CDR2 as SQIVND (reference sequence). Trimming at V came to 7 bases and at J to 6 bases, leaving 7 bases not matched to a gene.

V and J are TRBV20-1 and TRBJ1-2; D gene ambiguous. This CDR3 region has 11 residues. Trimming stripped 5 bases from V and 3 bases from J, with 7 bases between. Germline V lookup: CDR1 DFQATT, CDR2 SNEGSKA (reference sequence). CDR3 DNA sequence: TGCAGTGCTCTTCAGGACTATGGCTACACCTTC. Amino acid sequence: CSALQDYGYTF.

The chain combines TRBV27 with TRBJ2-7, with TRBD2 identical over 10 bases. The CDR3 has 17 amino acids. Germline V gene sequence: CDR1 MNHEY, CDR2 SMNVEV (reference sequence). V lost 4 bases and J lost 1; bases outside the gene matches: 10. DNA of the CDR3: TGTGCCAGCAGTTCGGACACTAGCGGGATAGGGTCCTACGAGCAGTACTTC. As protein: CASSSDTSGIGSYEQYF.

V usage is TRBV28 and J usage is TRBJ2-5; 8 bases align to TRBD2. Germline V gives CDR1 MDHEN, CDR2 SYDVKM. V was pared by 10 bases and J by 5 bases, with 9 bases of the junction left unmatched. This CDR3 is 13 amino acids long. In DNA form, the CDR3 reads TGTGCCATCGGGAGGGGGATGGGGGAGACCCAGTACTTC. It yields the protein CAIGRGMGETQYF. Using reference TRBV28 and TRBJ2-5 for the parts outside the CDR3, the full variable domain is DVKVTQSSRYLVKRTGEKVFLECVQDMDHENMFWYRQDPGLGLRLIYFSYDVKMKEKGDIPEGYSVSREKKERFSLILESASTNQTSMYLCAIGRGMGETQYFGPGTRLLVL.

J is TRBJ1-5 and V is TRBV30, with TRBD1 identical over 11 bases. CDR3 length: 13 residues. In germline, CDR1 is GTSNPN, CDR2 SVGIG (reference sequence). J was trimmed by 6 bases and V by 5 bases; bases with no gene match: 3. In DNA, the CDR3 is TGTGCCTGGGGACAGGGGGCCTCTCAGCCCCAGCATTTT. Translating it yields CAWGQGASQPQHF.

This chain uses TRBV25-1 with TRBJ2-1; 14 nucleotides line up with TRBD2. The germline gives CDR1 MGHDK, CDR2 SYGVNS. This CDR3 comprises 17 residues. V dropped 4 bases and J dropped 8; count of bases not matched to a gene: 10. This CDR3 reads CASSGGTSGSLIDEQFF. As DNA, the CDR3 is TGTGCCAGCAGTGGGGGGACTAGCGGGAGCCTAATCGATGAGCAGTTCTTC. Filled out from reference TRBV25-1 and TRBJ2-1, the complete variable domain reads EADIYQTPRYLVIGTGKKITLECSQTMGHDKMYWYQQDPGMELHLIHYSYGVNSTEKGDLSSESTVSRIRTEHFPLTLESARPSHTSQYLCASSGGTSGSLIDEQFFGPGTRLTVL.

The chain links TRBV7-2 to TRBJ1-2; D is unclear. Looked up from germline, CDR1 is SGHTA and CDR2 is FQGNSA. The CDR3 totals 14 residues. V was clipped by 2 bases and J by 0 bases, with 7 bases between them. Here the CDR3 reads CASSLLPSNYGYTF. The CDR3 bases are TGTGCCAGCAGCTTACTCCCCTCTAACTATGGCTACACCTTC.

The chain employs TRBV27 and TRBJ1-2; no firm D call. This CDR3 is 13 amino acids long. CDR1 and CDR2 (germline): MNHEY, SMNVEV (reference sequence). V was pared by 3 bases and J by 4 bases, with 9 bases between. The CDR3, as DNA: TGTGCCAGCAGTTTGGCAGGTCCCTATGGCTACACCTTC. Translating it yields CASSLAGPYGYTF.

The DNA for the CDR3 is TGTGCCAGTAGTACTTGGACAGGGGGTGTTAATGAAAAACTGTTTTTT. Amino acids: CASSTWTGGVNEKLFF. This chain links TRBV19 with TRBJ1-4, with 10 positions matching TRBD1. The CDR3 contains 16 residues. Trimming at V came to 4 bases and at J to 4 bases, leaving 6 bases not matched to a gene. Germline V lookup: CDR1 LNHDA, CDR2 SQIVND (reference sequence).

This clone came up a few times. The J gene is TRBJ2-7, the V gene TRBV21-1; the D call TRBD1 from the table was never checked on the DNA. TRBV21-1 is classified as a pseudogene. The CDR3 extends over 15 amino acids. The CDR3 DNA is TGTGCCAGCAGCCCCTTCAGGGCCCAAACCTACGAGCAGTACTTC. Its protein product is CASSPFRAQTYEQYF.

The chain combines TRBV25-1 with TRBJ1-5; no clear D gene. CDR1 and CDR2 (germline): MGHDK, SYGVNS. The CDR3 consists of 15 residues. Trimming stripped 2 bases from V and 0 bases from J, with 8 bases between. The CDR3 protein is CASSENLYSNQPQHF. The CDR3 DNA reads TGTGCCAGCAGTGAAAACCTATATAGCAATCAGCCCCAGCATTTT.

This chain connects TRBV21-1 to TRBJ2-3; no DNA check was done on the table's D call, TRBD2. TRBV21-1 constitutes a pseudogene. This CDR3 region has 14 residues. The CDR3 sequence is CASRKKIAPDTQYF. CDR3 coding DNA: TGTGCCAGCAGAAAGAAGATAGCCCCAGATACGCAGTATTTT.

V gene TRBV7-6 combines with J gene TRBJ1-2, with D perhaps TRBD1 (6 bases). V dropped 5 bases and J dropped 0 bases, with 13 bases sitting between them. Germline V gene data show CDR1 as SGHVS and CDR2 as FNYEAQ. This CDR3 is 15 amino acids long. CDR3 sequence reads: CASSPGQFANYGYTF. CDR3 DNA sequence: TGTGCCAGCAGCCCAGGACAGTTCGCTAACTATGGCTACACCTTC.

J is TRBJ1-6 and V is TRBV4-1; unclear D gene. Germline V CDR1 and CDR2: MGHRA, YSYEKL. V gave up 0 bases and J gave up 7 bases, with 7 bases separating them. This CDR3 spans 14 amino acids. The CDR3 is CASSQESGNSPLHF. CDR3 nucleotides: TGCGCCAGCAGCCAAGAGTCGGGAAATTCACCCCTCCACTTT.

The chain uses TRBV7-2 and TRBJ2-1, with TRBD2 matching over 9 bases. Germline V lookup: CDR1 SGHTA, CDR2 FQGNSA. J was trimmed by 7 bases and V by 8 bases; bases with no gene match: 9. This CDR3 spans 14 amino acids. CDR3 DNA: TGTGCCAGCGGTGTAGCGGGAGTATCGAATGAGCAGTTCTTC. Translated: CASGVAGVSNEQFF.

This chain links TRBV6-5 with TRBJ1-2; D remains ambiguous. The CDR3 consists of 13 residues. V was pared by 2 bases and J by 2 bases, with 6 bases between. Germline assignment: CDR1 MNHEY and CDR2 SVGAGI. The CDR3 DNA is TGTGCCAGCAGTTACCTCCTAAACTATGGCTACACCTTC. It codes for CASSYLLNYGYTF.

The CDR3 region is CASSFRRGISYEQYF. The DNA of the CDR3 is TGTGCCAGCAGCTTTCGGAGGGGAATCTCCTACGAGCAGTACTTC. This chain links TRBV11-2 with TRBJ2-7; D possibly corresponds to TRBD2 (6 bases). Trimming removed 3 bases at V and 0 bases at J, with 12 bases between. The CDR3 totals 15 residues. CDR1 and CDR2 (germline): SGHAT, FQNNGV.

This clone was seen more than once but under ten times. The DNA of the CDR3 is TGTGCCAGCAGCCCCTCTGGACAGGGGGACACTGAAGCTTTCTTT. Translation: CASSPSGQGDTEAFF. This chain links TRBV28 with TRBJ1-1; TRBD1 aligns across 10 bases. CDR1 and CDR2 (germline): MDHEN, SYDVKM. The length of the CDR3 is 15 residues. V shed 6 bases and J 3 bases; nucleotides not matched to a gene: 7.

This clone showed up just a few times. DNA for the CDR3: TGTGCCAGCAGTCTACGGGGGGAGGGCGGAGAGACCCAGTACTTC. As protein: CASSLRGEGGETQYF. The chain carries TRBV7-9 and TRBJ2-5; 7 positions match TRBD2. Unmatched junction bases numbered 11, after V lost 6 bases and J lost 4 bases. CDR3 length equals 15 residues. CDR1 and CDR2 (germline): SEHNR, FQNEAQ (reference sequence).

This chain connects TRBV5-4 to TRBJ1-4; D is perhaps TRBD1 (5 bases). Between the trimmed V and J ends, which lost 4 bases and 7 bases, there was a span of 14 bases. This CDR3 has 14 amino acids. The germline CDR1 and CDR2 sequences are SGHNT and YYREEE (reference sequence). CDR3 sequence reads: CASSRGTEPEKLFF. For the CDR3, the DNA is TGTGCCAGCAGCCGGGGGACCGAGCCTGAAAAACTGTTTTTT. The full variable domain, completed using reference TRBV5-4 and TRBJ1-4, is ETGVTQSPTHLIKTRGQQVTLRCSSQSGHNTVSWYQQALGQGPQFIFQYYREEENGRGNFPPRFSGLQFPNYSSELNVNALELDDSALYLCASSRGTEPEKLFFGSGTQLSVL.

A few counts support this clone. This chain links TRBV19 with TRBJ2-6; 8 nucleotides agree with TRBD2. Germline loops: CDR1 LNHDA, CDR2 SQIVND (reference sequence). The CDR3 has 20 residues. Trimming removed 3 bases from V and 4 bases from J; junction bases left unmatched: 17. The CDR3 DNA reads TGTGCCAGTAGTATCGGGAGGGCCAGGGCACCCCCATCCGGGGCCAACGTCCTGACTTTC. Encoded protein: CASSIGRARAPPSGANVLTF.

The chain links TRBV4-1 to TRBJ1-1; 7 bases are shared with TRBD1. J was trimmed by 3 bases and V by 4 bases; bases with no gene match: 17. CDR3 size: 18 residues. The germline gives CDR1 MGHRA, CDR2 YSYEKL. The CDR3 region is CASSLKRVAGGPDTEAFF. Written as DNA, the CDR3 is TGCGCCAGCAGCCTAAAGCGAGTCGCAGGGGGGCCGGACACTGAAGCTTTCTTT.

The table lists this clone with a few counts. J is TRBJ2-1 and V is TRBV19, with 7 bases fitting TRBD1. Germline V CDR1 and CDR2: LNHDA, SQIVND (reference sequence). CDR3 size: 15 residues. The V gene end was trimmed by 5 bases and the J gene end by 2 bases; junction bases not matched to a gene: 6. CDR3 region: CASSLRDRPYNEQFF. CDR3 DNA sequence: TGTGCCAGTAGTCTCCGGGACAGACCCTACAATGAGCAGTTCTTC. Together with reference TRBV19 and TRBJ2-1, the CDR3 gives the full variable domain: DGGITQSPKYLFRKEGQNVTLSCEQNLNHDAMYWYRQDPGQGLRLIYYSQIVNDFQKGDIAEGYSVSREKKESFPLTVTSAQKNPTAFYLCASSLRDRPYNEQFFGPGTRLTVL.

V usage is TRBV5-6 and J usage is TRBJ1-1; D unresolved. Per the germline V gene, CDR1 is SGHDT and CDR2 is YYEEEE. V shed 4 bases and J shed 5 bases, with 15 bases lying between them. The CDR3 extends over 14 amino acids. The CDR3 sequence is CASSPDWAGTEAFF. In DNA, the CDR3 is TGTGCCAGCAGCCCCGACTGGGCGGGGACTGAAGCTTTCTTT.